These T cell receptor beta chains were read from a single sample in a study of glioma-infiltrating T cells after dendritic cell vaccination. Assay: immunoSEQ multiplex PCR; the TCRdb copy retains only in-frame clones and omits some. In the table there are about 92,000 clones, 70% to 90% of which are singletons. This specimen consisted of blood, obtained before dendritic cell vaccination. These receptor sequences come from a human donor with glioblastoma. Both conserved end residues are part of each CDR3. A D gene is named only where the DNA matches it firmly. Expanded clones get a size class; other rows say once, few or many, or leave the size out.

size: .
V: TRBV6-5
J: TRBJ2-3
D: .
DNA: TGTGCCAGCAGCTTAACGGGGGTTTCCACAGATACGCAGTATTTT
CDR3: CASSLTGVSTDTQYF

size: .
V: TRBV19
J: TRBJ2-5
D: .
DNA: TGTGCCAGTAGTAAGATTTGGGCGGGATACCAAGAGACCCAGTACTTC
CDR3: CASSKIWAGYQETQYF

size: .
V: TRBV5-6
J: TRBJ2-7
D: .
DNA: TGTGCCAGCACAACAGAAACCTACGAGCAGTACTTC
CDR3: CASTTETYEQYF

size: once
V: TRBV28
J: TRBJ2-3
D: .
DNA: TGTGCCAGCAGCCTTAGCGGCGGGGATACGCAGTATTTT
CDR3: CASSLSGGDTQYF

size: .
V: TRBV4-3
J: TRBJ2-7
D: TRBD1
DNA: TGCGCCAGCAGCCAATATCATACCGGGACAGACTCCTACGAGCAGTACTTC
CDR3: CASSQYHTGTDSYEQYF

size: once
V: TRBV4-3
J: TRBJ2-7
D: .
DNA: TGCGCCAGCAGCCAAGCAAGGGCGGGCTCCTACGAGCAGTACTTC
CDR3: CASSQARAGSYEQYF

size: few
V: TRBV10-3
J: TRBJ2-1
D: TRBD2
DNA: TGTGCCATCAGTGAGACGAGCGAGCGGGGTGAGCAGTTCTTC
CDR3: CAISETSERGEQFF

size: .
V: TRBV29-1
J: TRBJ2-7
D: .
DNA: TGCAGCGTTGAGGGGGGTCTCTCCTACGAGCAGTACTTC
CDR3: CSVEGGLSYEQYF

size: .
V: TRBV5-1
J: TRBJ1-1
D: .
DNA: TGCGCCAGCAGGAAACAGCTTTCAAACACTGAAGCTTTCTTT
CDR3: CASRKQLSNTEAFF

size: .
V: TRBV28
J: TRBJ1-2
D: .
DNA: TGTGCCAGCAGTTTTCGAGCCTATGGCTACACCTTC
CDR3: CASSFRAYGYTF

size: .
V: TRBV27
J: TRBJ2-2
D: .
DNA: TGTGCCAGCAGTTTTATTACTGCTAACACCGGGGAGCTGTTTTTT
CDR3: CASSFITANTGELFF